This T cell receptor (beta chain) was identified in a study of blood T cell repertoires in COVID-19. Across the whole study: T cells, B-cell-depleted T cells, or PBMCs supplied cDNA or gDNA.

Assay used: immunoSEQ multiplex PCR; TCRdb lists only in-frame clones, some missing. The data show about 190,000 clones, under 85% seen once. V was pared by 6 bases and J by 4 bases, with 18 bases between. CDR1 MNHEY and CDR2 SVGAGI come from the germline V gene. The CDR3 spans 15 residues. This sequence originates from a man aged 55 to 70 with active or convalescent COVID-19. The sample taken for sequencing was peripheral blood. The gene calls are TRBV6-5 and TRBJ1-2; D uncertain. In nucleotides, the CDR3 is TGTGCCAGCAGACCTTCCCCGACTCAAATCTATGGCTACACCTTC. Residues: CASRPSPTQIYGYTF.